These T cell receptor beta chains were read from a single sample in a study of blood T cell repertoires in COVID-19. The protocol was immunoSEQ multiplex PCR, while the TCRdb copy is restricted to in-frame clones and leaves out a portion. Here the sample spans 250,000 or so clones, 86% being singletons. The sequenced material came from PBMCs or T cells enriched from blood (not recorded which). The source is a woman aged 45-65 years who had recovered from COVID-19. The CDR3 runs from the conserved cysteine through the conserved F or W. D genes are given only for firm matches. Clone sizes are given selectively: once, few, many, or a class where the clone is expanded.

12	TRBV29-1	TRBD1	TRBJ2-4	NA	CSAGQGKNIQYF	TGCAGCGCCGGACAGGGGAAAAACATTCAGTACTTC
17	TRBV13	NA	TRBJ2-5	NA	CASSPFASTAGQETQYF	TGTGCCAGCAGCCCATTTGCATCGACGGCAGGACAAGAGACCCAGTACTTC
12	TRBV11-2	NA	TRBJ1-2	NA	CASSFRENGYTF	TGTGCCAGCAGCTTCAGGGAAAATGGCTACACCTTC
18	TRBV28	NA	TRBJ2-7	NA	CASSLSLTKGLRTYEQYF	TGTGCCAGCAGCCTATCACTCACGAAAGGACTGAGAACCTACGAGCAGTACTTC
13	TRBV5-8	NA	TRBJ2-2	once	CASSLWGAGELFF	TGTGCCAGCAGCTTGTGGGGGGCCGGGGAGCTGTTTTTT
15	TRBV3-1/TRBV3-2	TRBD1	TRBJ2-2	NA	CASSPRDRGTGELFF	TGTGCCAGCAGCCCCCGGGACAGGGGCACCGGGGAGCTGTTTTTT
16	TRBV2	NA	TRBJ2-1	NA	CASSAQGLGAFNEQFF	TGTGCCAGCAGCGCTCAGGGACTTGGAGCATTCAATGAGCAGTTCTTC
14	TRBV6-5	NA	TRBJ2-1	NA	CASSYGGGNNEQFF	TGTGCCAGCAGTTACGGGGGGGGCAATAATGAGCAGTTCTTC
17	TRBV30	NA	TRBJ1-1	NA	CAWSKYTGREFQTEAFF	TGTGCCTGGAGTAAGTACACAGGGAGAGAATTTCAAACTGAAGCTTTCTTT
18	TRBV6-2/TRBV6-3	TRBD2	TRBJ2-3	NA	CASSYSLAGGASSDTQYF	TGTGCCAGCAGTTACTCACTAGCGGGAGGTGCCTCTTCAGATACGCAGTATTTT
18	TRBV25-1	TRBD1	TRBJ2-4	NA	CASSEGQGARLAKNIQYF	TGTGCCAGCAGTGAAGGACAGGGGGCGAGGTTAGCCAAAAACATTCAGTACTTC
15	TRBV7-7	NA	TRBJ2-5	few	CASSLDLTEEETQYF	TGTGCTAGCAGCTTAGATCTTACGGAGGAAGAGACCCAGTACTTC
21	TRBV28	TRBD2	TRBJ2-6	once	CASSLRRWGLAGLSGANVLTF	TGTGCCAGCAGTTTGCGGCGATGGGGACTAGCGGGGCTCTCTGGGGCCAACGTCCTGACTTTC
14	TRBV2	TRBD1	TRBJ2-1	NA	CASSTGAGYNEQFF	TGTGCCAGCAGTACAGGGGCAGGGTACAATGAGCAGTTCTTC
15	TRBV6-6	TRBD1	TRBJ1-3	NA	CASSPMDRVTSTIYF	TGTGCCAGCAGTCCTATGGACAGGGTAACAAGCACCATATATTTT
15	TRBV19	TRBD2	TRBJ2-7	NA	CASRRYSGRGDEQYF	TGTGCCAGTAGAAGATACAGCGGGAGAGGCGACGAGCAGTACTTC
12	TRBV7-2	TRBD1	TRBJ2-1	once	CASSAPDRDNFF	TGTGCCAGCAGCGCCCCGGACAGGGACAATTTCTTC
15	TRBV7-2	TRBD1	TRBJ1-2	NA	CASSLEPARGNGYTF	TGTGCCAGCAGCTTAGAACCCGCCAGGGGGAATGGCTACACCTTC
17	TRBV27	NA	TRBJ1-5	once	CASSPQTGIGGNQPQHF	TGTGCCAGCAGTCCCCAGACAGGAATTGGAGGCAATCAGCCCCAGCATTTT
13	TRBV5-5	TRBD1	TRBJ1-6	NA	CASNWDSDSPLHF	TGTGCCAGCAACTGGGACAGCGACTCACCCCTCCACTTT
16	TRBV28	TRBD1	TRBJ1-5	NA	CASSPSGQGLGQPQHF	TGTGCCAGCAGCCCTTCGGGACAGGGGTTGGGTCAGCCCCAGCATTTT
18	TRBV13	TRBD1	TRBJ1-3	few	CASSPRGPGQSSGNTIYF	TGTGCCAGCAGCCCCCGCGGGCCGGGACAGAGCTCTGGAAACACCATATATTTT